The 22 T cell receptor beta chains reported below all come from one sample, sequenced in a study of T cell repertoires in cytomegalovirus infection. In TCRdb, the reads were re-called with MiXCR into one record per CDR3 protein. The data contain approximately 770,000 distinct CDR3 sequences, roughly 29% of them singletons. No antigen has been identified for these receptors. Specimen: cultured CD8+ T cells from PBMCs, collected from culture after CMV antigen stimulation. These TCRs come from a human donor in good health (CMV status not recorded). Some clones in this sample may be carry-over from other donors' samples.

This clonotype turned up a few times. The chain uses TRBV7-9 and TRBJ1-1; 8 bases map to TRBD1. The CDR3 covers 14 residues. In germline, CDR1 is SEHNR, CDR2 FQNEAQ (reference sequence). Unmatched junction bases numbered 5, after V lost 2 bases and J lost 6 bases. CDR3 sequence: CASSLRGQGPEAFF. CDR3 sequence (DNA): TGTGCCAGCAGCTTAAGAGGACAGGGACCTGAAGCTTTCTTT.

The rearrangement uses TRBV4-1 and TRBJ2-1; 8 positions agree with TRBD1. The J segment lost 9 bases and the V segment lost 0 bases, leaving 7 bases of the junction unmatched. The CDR3 has 15 residues. Germline V gene data show CDR1 as MGHRA and CDR2 as YSYEKL. CDR3 bases: TGCGCCAGCAGCCAAGAGGACAGGGCAATGGGTGAGCAGTTCTTC. Its protein product is CASSQEDRAMGEQFF.

This clonotype was picked up a small number of times. V and J are TRBV27 and TRBJ1-2; D unresolved. V shed 3 bases and J shed 4 bases, with 15 bases lying between them. CDR1 is MNHEY, CDR2 SMNVEV, per germline (reference sequence). The CDR3 loop spans 15 amino acids. CDR3 nucleotides: TGTGCCAGCAGTTTCATGGGCCCCGTTCCCTATGGCTACACCTTC. Its translation: CASSFMGPVPYGYTF.

This clonotype was detected a few times. The V gene is TRBV7-9, the J gene TRBJ2-7; 8 bases match TRBD1. The CDR3 length is 13 residues. From germline, CDR1 is SEHNR and CDR2 FQNEAQ (reference sequence). V shed 4 bases, J shed 4 bases, and the junction held 3 bases outside the gene matches. The CDR3 loop is CASSSGGWYEQYF. The CDR3 DNA reads TGTGCCAGCAGCTCAGGGGGCTGGTACGAGCAGTACTTC.

This clonotype has ten or more counts. This chain joins TRBV6-5 and TRBJ1-2, with 8 bases aligning to TRBD1. CDR3 length equals 13 residues. V was pared by 6 bases and J by 7 bases, with 7 bases of the junction left unmatched. Germline-derived CDR1 and CDR2 are MNHEY and SVGAGI. As DNA, the CDR3 is TGTGCCAGCAGACAAGGACAGGGTCGTGGCTACACCTTC. The encoded protein is CASRQGQGRGYTF.

The rearrangement joins TRBV20-1 to TRBJ1-3; possibly TRBD1 for D (5 bases). This CDR3 has 15 residues. In germline, CDR1 is DFQATT, CDR2 SNEGSKA (reference sequence). Trimming stripped 1 base from V and 0 bases from J, with 10 bases between. CDR3 in DNA: TGCAGTGCTAGAGGGGGCCAGGGCTCTGGAAACACCATATATTTT. Translation gives CSARGGQGSGNTIYF.

CDR3 DNA: TGTGCCACACTCGGGACTCTGAACACCGGGGAGCTGTTTTTT. Amino acids: CATLGTLNTGELFF. The chain links TRBV2 to TRBJ2-2; D perhaps matches TRBD2 (6 bases). The V end lost 10 bases, the J end lost 1 base, and 13 bases lay between the germline ends. The length of the CDR3 is 14 residues. In germline, CDR1 is SNHLY, CDR2 FYNNEI.

In its sample, this clonotype was seen a few times. At one end, the junction sequence differs from germline, possibly due to a read error. The rearrangement links TRBV7-7 to TRBJ1-6; the D gene is possibly TRBD1 (5 bases). The CDR3 loop spans 16 amino acids. The V gene's germline CDR1 is SSHAT and CDR2 FNYEAQ (reference sequence). The CDR3 here is CASSLARQGANSPLHF. The CDR3 DNA reads as TGTGCTAGCAGCTTAGCGAGGCAGGGAGCTAATTCACCCCTCCACTTT.

There are a few counts of this clonotype. This chain connects TRBV7-9 to TRBJ1-5; D unresolved. The CDR3 contains 15 residues. Germline CDR1 is SEHNR and CDR2 is FQNEAQ (reference sequence). V lost 5 bases, J lost 0 bases, and 11 bases lay in between. This CDR3 is CASSPGLNSNQPQHF. The CDR3 DNA follows: TGTGCCAGCAGCCCCGGACTGAATAGCAATCAGCCCCAGCATTTT.

This clonotype was picked up a small number of times. The V and J genes are TRBV12-3 or TRBV12-4 and TRBJ2-7; 9 positions match TRBD1. The CDR3 has 14 amino acids. Losses at the gene ends were 6 bases for V and 0 bases for J; bases not matched to a gene: 3. DNA of the CDR3: TGTGCCAGCAGCCAGACAGGGGGCTCCTACGAGCAGTACTTC. Its protein is CASSQTGGSYEQYF.

This clonotype was picked up many times. This chain connects TRBV6-1 to TRBJ2-5; D call uncertain. V gave up 3 bases and J gave up 0 bases, with 14 bases separating them. The CDR3 consists of 16 residues. Germline CDR1 is MNHNS and CDR2 is SASEGT. CDR3 in DNA: TGTGCCAGCAGTGACTTGGGAAACATTTACCAAGAGACCCAGTACTTC. This gives the protein CASSDLGNIYQETQYF.

This clonotype was seen a handful of times. This chain links TRBV7-2 with TRBJ2-1, with 11 nucleotides matching TRBD1. The ends lost 4 bases at V and 7 bases at J; junction bases unmatched: 12. This CDR3 has 17 residues. Germline assignment: CDR1 SGHTA and CDR2 FQGNSA. CDR3 in DNA: TGTGCCAGCAGCTCGACGTATTGGGACAGGGGGTTGAATGAGCAGTTCTTC. Protein sequence: CASSSTYWDRGLNEQFF.

The chain employs TRBV7-9 and TRBJ2-2; no clear D. The CDR3 is 15 residues long. Trimming removed 5 bases from V and 0 bases from J, with 10 bases in between. In germline, CDR1 is SEHNR, CDR2 FQNEAQ (reference sequence). The CDR3 loop is CASSRPFPNTGELFF. In DNA form, the CDR3 reads TGTGCCAGCAGCAGACCTTTTCCGAACACCGGGGAGCTGTTTTTT.

The genes are TRBV5-6 and TRBJ1-2, with TRBD1 identical over 7 bases. Germline values: CDR1 SGHDT, CDR2 YYEEEE. This CDR3 is 14 amino acids long. V lost 0 bases and J lost 6; bases outside the gene matches: 5. CDR3 residues: CASSLVDRVDGYTF. The CDR3 DNA reads TGTGCCAGCAGCTTGGTTGACAGGGTAGATGGCTACACCTTC.

The chain uses TRBV14 and TRBJ2-6; D remains unclear. Trimming shortened V by 0 bases and J by 2 bases, and 14 bases separated the two germline ends. The CDR3 loop spans 18 amino acids. Germline values: CDR1 SGHDN, CDR2 FVKESK. The CDR3 here is CASSQDKRPRAGANVLTF. Written as DNA, the CDR3 is TGTGCCAGCAGCCAAGACAAGCGCCCCAGAGCTGGGGCCAACGTCCTGACTTTC.

This clonotype was observed a single time. CDR3 coding DNA: TGTGCCAGCAGCTTTAAGGGTGGGGCGCGGGACGACCAAGAGACCCAGTACTTC. This sequence encodes CASSFKGGARDDQETQYF. The rearrangement links TRBV28 to TRBJ2-5; the D gene is possibly TRBD2 (6 bases). V lost 6 bases to trimming and J lost 0 bases, with 23 bases between them. Germline V lookup: CDR1 MDHEN, CDR2 SYDVKM. This CDR3 region has 18 residues.

The chain employs TRBV5-4 and TRBJ2-2; TRBD2 aligns across 12 bases. Germline values: CDR1 SGHNT, CDR2 YYREEE (reference sequence). The V and J ends lost 4 bases and 3 bases, in that order; junction bases with no gene match: 16. This CDR3 has 20 residues. The CDR3 protein is CASSHGLAGREETYTGELFF. The CDR3 DNA follows: TGTGCCAGCAGCCATGGACTAGCGGGGAGAGAAGAAACCTACACCGGGGAGCTGTTTTTT.

This chain joins TRBV19 and TRBJ1-1; TRBD1 agrees at 7 bases. With V trimmed by 7 bases and J by 5 bases, 7 bases remained unmatched. Germline V gene lookup returns CDR1 LNHDA and CDR2 SQIVND (reference sequence). The CDR3 sequence is 13 residues long. In DNA form, the CDR3 reads TGTGCCAGTACTATGACAGGGTCGACTGAAGCTTTCTTT. Encoded protein: CASTMTGSTEAFF.

V usage is TRBV7-2 and J usage is TRBJ2-7, with TRBD1 identical over 12 bases. The CDR3 length is 14 residues. V lost 8 bases, J lost 5 bases, and 7 bases stayed unmatched. Germline CDR1 SGHTA, CDR2 FQGNSA. DNA of the CDR3: TGTGCCAGCGGACCCGGGACAGGGGGCGACGAGCAGTACTTC. Amino acid sequence: CASGPGTGGDEQYF.

This chain joins TRBV6-1 and TRBJ2-7, with D unclear. Germline-derived CDR1 and CDR2 are MNHNS and SASEGT. The CDR3 runs 14 residues. V gave up 2 bases and J gave up 0 bases, with 8 bases separating them. DNA of the CDR3: TGTGCCAGCAGTGAATATGCCAGCTCCTACGAGCAGTACTTC. This sequence encodes CASSEYASSYEQYF.

This clonotype was counted many times. The V and J genes are TRBV28 and TRBJ2-6, with D perhaps being TRBD1 or TRBD2 (5 bases each). This CDR3 spans 15 amino acids. Trimming left V 6 bases short and J 2 bases short, with 11 bases between. Germline V CDR1 and CDR2: MDHEN, SYDVKM. CDR3 nucleotides: TGTGCCAGCAGACTTCAGGGAGCTGGGGCCAACGTCCTGACTTTC. Translating it yields CASRLQGAGANVLTF.

This chain connects TRBV20-1 to TRBJ1-2, with 10 bases matching TRBD1. The CDR3 length is 14 residues. After removal of 4 bases from V and 2 bases from J, the junction contained 4 bases not matched to a gene. Germline lookup yields CDR1 DFQATT and CDR2 SNEGSKA (reference sequence). CDR3 amino acids: CSANPGQGNYGYTF. CDR3 coding DNA: TGCAGTGCTAACCCGGGACAGGGGAACTATGGCTACACCTTC.